This T cell receptor beta chain was sequenced during a study of cytomegalovirus exposure and HLA in healthy donors. Study-level background: Falling in the Caucasian-associated ancestry cluster were about four fifths of under 500 genotyped donors. Regarding the study as a whole: A list of about 180 TCR beta chains associated with cytomegalovirus was given. Across HLA loci, a later analysis found differing TCR association rates, with DRB1 most and HLA-C fewest.

With regard to this clone: What it binds is not known.

Both 60 Vbeta primers and 13 Jbeta primers went into the PCR. This table comes from immunoSEQ multiplex PCR, and its TCRdb copy is limited to in-frame clones, with some not included. The sample shows roughly 200,000 clones, around 80% of them seen only once. Sequenced sample: PBMCs. This clonotype originated in a young man in good health and CMV-seronegative.

CDR3 residues: CAISVGTNSPLHF. The CDR3 coding sequence is TGTGCCATCAGTGTGGGCACTAATTCACCCCTCCACTTT. This chain links TRBV10-3 with TRBJ1-6, with no clear D. The germline V and J ends were trimmed by 4 bases and 6 bases, with 7 bases remaining between them. This CDR3 has 13 residues. Germline V gene lookup returns CDR1 ENHRY and CDR2 SYGVKD.